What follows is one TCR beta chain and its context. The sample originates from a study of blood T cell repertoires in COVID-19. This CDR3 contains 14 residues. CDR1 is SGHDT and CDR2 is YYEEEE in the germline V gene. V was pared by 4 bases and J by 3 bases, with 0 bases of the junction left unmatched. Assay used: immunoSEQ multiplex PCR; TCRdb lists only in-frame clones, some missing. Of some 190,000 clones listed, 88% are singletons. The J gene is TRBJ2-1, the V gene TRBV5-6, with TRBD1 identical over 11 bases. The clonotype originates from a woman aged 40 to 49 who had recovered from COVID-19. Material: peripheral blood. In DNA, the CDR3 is TGTGCCAGCAGCGGGACAGGGGGCTACAATGAGCAGTTCTTC. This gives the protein CASSGTGGYNEQFF.